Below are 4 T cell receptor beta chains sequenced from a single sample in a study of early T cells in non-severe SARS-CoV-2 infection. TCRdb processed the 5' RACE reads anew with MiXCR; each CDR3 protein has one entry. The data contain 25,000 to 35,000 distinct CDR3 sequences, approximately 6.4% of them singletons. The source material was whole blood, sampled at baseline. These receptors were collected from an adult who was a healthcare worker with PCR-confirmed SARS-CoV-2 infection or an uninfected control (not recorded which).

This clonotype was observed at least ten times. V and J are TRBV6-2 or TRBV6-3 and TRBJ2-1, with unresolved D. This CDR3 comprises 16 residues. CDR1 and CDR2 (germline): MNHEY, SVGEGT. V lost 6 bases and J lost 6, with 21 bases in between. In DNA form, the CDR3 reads TGTGCCAGCAGCCGACTGACCGCGACCCAGTCCAATGAGCAGTTCTTC. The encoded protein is CASSRLTATQSNEQFF.

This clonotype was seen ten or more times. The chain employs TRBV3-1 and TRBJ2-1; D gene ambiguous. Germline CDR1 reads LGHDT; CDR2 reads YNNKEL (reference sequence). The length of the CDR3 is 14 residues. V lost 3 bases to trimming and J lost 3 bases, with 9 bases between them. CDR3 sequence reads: CASSHGAYYNEQFF. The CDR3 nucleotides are TGTGCCAGCAGCCACGGCGCCTACTACAATGAGCAGTTCTTC.

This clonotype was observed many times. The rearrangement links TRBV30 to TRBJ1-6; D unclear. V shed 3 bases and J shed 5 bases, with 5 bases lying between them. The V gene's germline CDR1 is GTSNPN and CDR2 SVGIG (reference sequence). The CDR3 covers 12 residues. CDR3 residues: CAWSVNNSPLHF. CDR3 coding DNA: TGTGCCTGGAGCGTCAATAATTCACCCCTCCACTTT.

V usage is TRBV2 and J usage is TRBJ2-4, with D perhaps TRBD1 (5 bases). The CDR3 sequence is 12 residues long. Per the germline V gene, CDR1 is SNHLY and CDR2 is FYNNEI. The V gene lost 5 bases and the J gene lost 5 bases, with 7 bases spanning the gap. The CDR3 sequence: CASSQQENIQYF. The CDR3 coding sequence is TGTGCCAGCAGTCAACAGGAAAACATTCAGTACTTC.